Listed below are T cell receptor beta chains from one sample, sequenced in a study of T-cell memory formation after mild COVID-19. TCRdb reprocessed the 5' RACE reads with MiXCR, giving one entry per CDR3 protein. The sample shows 400,000 or so distinct CDR3 sequences, around 20% of them seen only once. The material sequenced was PBMCs or a T cell subset sorted from them (not recorded which). These TCRs come from an adult woman who had mild COVID-19 (a few samples of this study predate the infection). Cell type and time point are not known. CDR3s leave out the opening cysteine and the closing phenylalanine or tryptophan. The order of the fields is V gene, CDR3 protein.

V gene: TRBV12-3/TRBV12-4; CDR3 protein: ASSLAGGTGELF
V gene: TRBV5-1; CDR3 protein: ASSLDGGGSDTQY
V gene: TRBV5-1; CDR3 protein: ASSPPTGVDYEQY
V gene: TRBV4-1; CDR3 protein: ASSQEIGEAF
V gene: TRBV3-1; CDR3 protein: ASSLRGRSTDTQY
V gene: TRBV7-9; CDR3 protein: ASTPEGASYREQF
V gene: TRBV30; CDR3 protein: AWRGLAGAYEQY
V gene: TRBV5-6; CDR3 protein: ASSPGTGESSYEQY
V gene: TRBV5-1; CDR3 protein: ASSLTAGAPYEQY
V gene: TRBV27; CDR3 protein: ASSPISGWGTYNEQF
V gene: TRBV5-1; CDR3 protein: ASSPRPGARPSETQY
V gene: TRBV12-3/TRBV12-4; CDR3 protein: ASSSPVEGGYT
V gene: TRBV6-4; CDR3 protein: ASASSYEQY
V gene: TRBV29-1; CDR3 protein: SVEDLGGYT
V gene: TRBV7-9; CDR3 protein: ASTRTAGNPPCEQY